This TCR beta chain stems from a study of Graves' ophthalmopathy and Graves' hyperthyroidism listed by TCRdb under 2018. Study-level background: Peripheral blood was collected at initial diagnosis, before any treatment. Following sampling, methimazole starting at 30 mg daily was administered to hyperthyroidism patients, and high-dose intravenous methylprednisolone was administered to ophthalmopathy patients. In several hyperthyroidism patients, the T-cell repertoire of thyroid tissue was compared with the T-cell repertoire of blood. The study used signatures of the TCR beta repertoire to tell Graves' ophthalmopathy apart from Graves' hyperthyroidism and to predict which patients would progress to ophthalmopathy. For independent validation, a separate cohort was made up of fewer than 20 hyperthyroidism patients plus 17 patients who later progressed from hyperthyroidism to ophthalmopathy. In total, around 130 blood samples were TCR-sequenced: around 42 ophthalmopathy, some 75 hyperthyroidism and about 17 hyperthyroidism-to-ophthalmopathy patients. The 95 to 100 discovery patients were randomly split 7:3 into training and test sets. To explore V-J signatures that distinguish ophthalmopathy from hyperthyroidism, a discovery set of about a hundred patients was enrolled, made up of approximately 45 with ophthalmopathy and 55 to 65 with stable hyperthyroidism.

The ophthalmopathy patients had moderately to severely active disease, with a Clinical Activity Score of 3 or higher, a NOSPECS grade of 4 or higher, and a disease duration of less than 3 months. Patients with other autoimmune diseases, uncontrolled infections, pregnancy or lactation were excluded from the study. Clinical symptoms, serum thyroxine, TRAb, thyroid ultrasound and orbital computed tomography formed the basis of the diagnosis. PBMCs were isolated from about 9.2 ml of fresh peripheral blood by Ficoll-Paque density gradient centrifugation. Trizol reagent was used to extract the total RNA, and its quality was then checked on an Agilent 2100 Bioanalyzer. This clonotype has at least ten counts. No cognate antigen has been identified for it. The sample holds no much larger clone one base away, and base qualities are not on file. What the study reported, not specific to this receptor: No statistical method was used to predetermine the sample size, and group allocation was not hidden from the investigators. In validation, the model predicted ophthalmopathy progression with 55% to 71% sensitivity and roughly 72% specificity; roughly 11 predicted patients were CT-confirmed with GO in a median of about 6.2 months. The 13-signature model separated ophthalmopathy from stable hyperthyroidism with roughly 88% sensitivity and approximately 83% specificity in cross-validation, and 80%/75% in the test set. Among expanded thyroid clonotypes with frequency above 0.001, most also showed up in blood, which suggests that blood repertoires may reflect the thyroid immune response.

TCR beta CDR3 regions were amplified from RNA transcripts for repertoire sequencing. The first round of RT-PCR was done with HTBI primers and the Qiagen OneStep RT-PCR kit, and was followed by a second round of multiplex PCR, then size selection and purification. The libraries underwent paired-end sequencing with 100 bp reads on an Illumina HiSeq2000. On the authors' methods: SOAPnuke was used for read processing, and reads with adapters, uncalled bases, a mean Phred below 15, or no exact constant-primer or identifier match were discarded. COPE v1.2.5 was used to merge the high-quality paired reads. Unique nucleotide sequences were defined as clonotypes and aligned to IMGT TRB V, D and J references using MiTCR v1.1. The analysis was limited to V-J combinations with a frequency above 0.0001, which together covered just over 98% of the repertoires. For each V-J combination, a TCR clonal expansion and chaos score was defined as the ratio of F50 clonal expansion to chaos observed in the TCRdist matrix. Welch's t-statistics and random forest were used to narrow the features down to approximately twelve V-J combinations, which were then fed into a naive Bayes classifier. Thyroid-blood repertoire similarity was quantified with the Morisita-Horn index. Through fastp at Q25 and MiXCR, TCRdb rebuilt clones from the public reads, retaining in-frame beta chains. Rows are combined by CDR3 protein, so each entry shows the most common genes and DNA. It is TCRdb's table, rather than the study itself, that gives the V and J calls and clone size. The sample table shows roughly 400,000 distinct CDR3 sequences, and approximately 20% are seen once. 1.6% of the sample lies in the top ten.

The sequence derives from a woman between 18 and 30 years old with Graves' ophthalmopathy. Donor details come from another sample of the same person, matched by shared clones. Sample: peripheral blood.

The sequence in DNA is TGTGCCAGCAGTACAAATCCCGGGCTACGGAATCAGCCCCAGCATTTT. This sequence encodes CASSTNPGLRNQPQHF. The rearrangement combines TRBV12-3 or TRBV12-4 with TRBJ1-5; a confident D gene designation cannot be given. The CDR3 measures 16 amino acids from cysteine to phenylalanine. Only the CDR3 DNA is retained, 48 bases long and in frame from the first base. The germline ends are 18 bases apart after V is trimmed by 5 bases and J by 4 bases.